Each of the 28 T cell receptor beta chains below was sequenced from the same sample in a study of T cells in Graves' hyperthyroidism and ophthalmopathy. Regions amplified from RNA transcripts were the TCR beta CDR3 regions. HTBI primers were used for first-round RT-PCR of the TCR CDR3. TCRdb ran MiXCR on the multiplex PCR reads and lists one entry per CDR3 protein. The data contain 650,000 to 800,000 distinct CDR3 sequences, just under 45% of them singletons. The sequenced material came from peripheral blood or thyroid tissue (not recorded which). The receptor source for this set is an adult man with Graves' disease, either hyperthyroidism or ophthalmopathy (not recorded which).

This clonotype was counted between two and nine times. The chain uses TRBV20-1 and TRBJ2-5, with 8 bases fitting TRBD2. V lost 0 bases and J lost 9; bases outside the gene matches: 18. CDR3 length equals 17 residues. Germline CDR1 is DFQATT and CDR2 is SNEGSKA (reference sequence). CDR3 sequence reads: CSAREGRWRGANQPQYF. CDR3 coding DNA: TGCAGTGCTAGAGAGGGGAGATGGCGGGGGGCCAATCAGCCCCAGTACTTC.

This clonotype occurred a few times. The chain carries TRBV2 and TRBJ2-7; D tentatively fits TRBD1 or TRBD2 (7 bases each). Per the germline V gene, CDR1 is SNHLY and CDR2 is FYNNEI. Deletions cut 10 bases from V and 1 base from J, with 17 bases between. The CDR3 contains 14 residues. The CDR3 protein is CATEGAGASYEQYF. The DNA of the CDR3 is TGTGCCACTGAGGGGGCGGGGGCTTCCTACGAGCAGTACTTC.

The chain links TRBV24-1 to TRBJ1-2; 7 bases agree with TRBD1. With V trimmed by 7 bases and J by 7 bases, 11 bases remained unmatched. This CDR3 is built from 14 residues. CDR1 is KGHDR and CDR2 is SFDVKD in the germline V gene. CDR3 residues: CATSTGAGDLGYTF. The CDR3 nucleotides are TGTGCCACCAGCACAGGGGCCGGAGATCTTGGCTACACCTTC.

Regarding this clonotype: No conserved phenylalanine or tryptophan ends this CDR3, so it is likely a read error. The limits of the CDR3 on the DNA are not certain, so only TCRdb's listed CDR3 is given. The chain links TRBV10-3 to TRBJ1-1. Germline CDR1 ENHRY, CDR2 SYGVKD. The CDR3 is 11 residues long, ends included. The CDR3 reads CAISESGGANY.

This clonotype was observed at least ten times. The chain recombines TRBV12-3 or TRBV12-4 with TRBJ2-7, with D tentatively TRBD2 (5 bases). Trimming shortened V by 4 bases and J by 3 bases, and 10 bases separated the two germline ends. The length of the CDR3 is 13 residues. The CDR3 DNA reads as TGTGCCAGCAGTTGGGAGAAATTCTACGAGCAGTACTTC. Translated: CASSWEKFYEQYF.

In its sample, this clonotype was seen once. A much larger clone differs from this one at a single base, so this may be a read error. V gene TRBV7-8 combines with J gene TRBJ2-7; D uncertain. The germline CDR1 and CDR2 sequences are SGHVS and FQNEAQ. The CDR3 has 12 amino acids. V lost 7 bases, J lost 3 bases, and 10 bases lay in between. CDR3 sequence (DNA): TGTGCCAGCACCACGACACGCTACGAGCAGTACTTC. It codes for CASTTTRYEQYF.

The V gene is TRBV2, the J gene TRBJ1-4; 8 bases map to TRBD1. The CDR3 is 15 amino acids. Germline CDR1 is SNHLY and CDR2 is FYNNEI. V shed 4 bases, J shed 7 bases, and the junction held 8 bases outside the gene matches. CDR3 amino acids: CASSVGTGIREKLFF. The CDR3 DNA reads TGTGCCAGCAGTGTTGGGACAGGAATCCGTGAAAAACTGTTTTTT.

The V and J genes are TRBV7-2 and TRBJ2-5, with 13 bases fitting TRBD2. The CDR3 has 17 residues. Trimming at V came to 5 bases and at J to 0 bases, leaving 6 bases not matched to a gene. From germline, CDR1 is SGHTA and CDR2 FQGNSA. The CDR3 reads CASSQRTSGRNQETQYF. The CDR3 DNA follows: TGTGCCAGCAGCCAACGGACTAGCGGGAGAAACCAAGAGACCCAGTACTTC. Full variable domain (remainder filled in from reference TRBV7-2 and TRBJ2-5): GAGVSQSPSNKVTEKGKDVELRCDPISGHTALYWYRQSLGQGLEFLIYFQGNSAPDKSGLPSDRFSAERTGGSVSTLTIQRTQQEDSAVYLCASSQRTSGRNQETQYFGPGTRLLVL.

CDR3 protein: CASSRGGSENYGYTF. The DNA of the CDR3 is TGTGCCAGCAGTAGAGGGGGCAGTGAGAACTATGGCTACACCTTC. The chain is built from TRBV7-9 and TRBJ1-2; 7 bases are a match to TRBD1. The CDR3 runs 15 residues. After removal of 6 bases from V and 2 bases from J, the junction contained 9 bases not matched to a gene. Germline lookup yields CDR1 SEHNR and CDR2 FQNEAQ (reference sequence).

This clonotype was recorded a few times. V and J are TRBV4-3 and TRBJ1-1, with 9 positions matching TRBD1. V lost 3 bases, J lost 1 base, and 3 bases stayed unmatched. CDR3 size: 15 residues. The germline CDR1 and CDR2 sequences are LGHNA and YSLEER. CDR3 coding DNA: TGCGCCAGCAGCCAGAGGGACAGGGAGAACACTGAAGCTTTCTTT. Protein: CASSQRDRENTEAFF.

The rearrangement uses TRBV19 and TRBJ2-2; no clear D gene. This CDR3 region has 14 residues. The V gene's germline CDR1 is LNHDA and CDR2 SQIVND (reference sequence). V lost 7 bases, J lost 6 bases, and 15 bases lay in between. CDR3 nucleotide sequence: TGTGCCAGTACCCCTGGAATGGCGTCCGGGGAGCTGTTTTTT. Protein sequence: CASTPGMASGELFF. Full variable domain (missing parts from reference TRBV19 and TRBJ2-2): DGGITQSPKYLFRKEGQNVTLSCEQNLNHDAMYWYRQDPGQGLRLIYYSQIVNDFQKGDIAEGYSVSREKKESFPLTVTSAQKNPTAFYLCASTPGMASGELFFGEGSRLTVL.

In its sample, this clonotype was seen once. The chain employs TRBV7-2 and TRBJ1-2; 9 bases match TRBD1. J lost 8 bases, V lost 5 bases, and 6 bases had no gene match. The CDR3 has 13 residues. Germline values: CDR1 SGHTA, CDR2 FQGNSA. The CDR3 region is CASSLRDRVGYTF. The CDR3 DNA follows: TGTGCCAGCAGCCTCCGGGACAGGGTCGGCTACACCTTC.

Points on this clonotype: Being one base from a much bigger clone, this may be a read error. The chain employs TRBV7-9 and TRBJ2-7, with 7 nucleotides matching TRBD2. This CDR3 spans 14 amino acids. The germline V gene has CDR1 SEHNR and CDR2 FQNEAQ (reference sequence). The CDR3 DNA is TGTGCCAGCAGCTTAGGACTAGCCGTCTACGAGCAGCACTTC. It translates to CASSLGLAVYEQHF.

The gene calls are TRBV5-5 and TRBJ2-7; maybe TRBD2 (6 bases). The germline V gene has CDR1 SGHKS and CDR2 YYEKEE (reference sequence). CDR3 length: 15 amino acids. The V end was cut by 4 bases, the J end by 2 bases, with 16 bases between. The CDR3 nucleotides are TGTGCCAGCAGCCTGGCCGGGACTCTCCCCTACGAGCAGTACTTC. It yields the protein CASSLAGTLPYEQYF.

On this clonotype itself: With a much larger clone just one base away, this may be a read error. The CDR3 ends on some other residue instead of the conserved phenylalanine or tryptophan, so this is likely a read error. V gene TRBV9 combines with J gene TRBJ1-6; no clear D gene. Germline-derived CDR1 and CDR2 are SGDLS and YYNGEE. This CDR3 is 15 amino acids long. Between the trimmed V and J ends, which lost 0 bases and 3 bases, there was a span of 7 bases. In DNA, the CDR3 is TGTGCCAGCAGCGTAGCATCCAACTATAATTCACCCCTCCACTCT. Translated, it gives CASSVASNYNSPLHS.

In nucleotides, the CDR3 is TGTGCTAGTGGTTTGGTACTTGGGACAGGGCTAAACTATGGCTACACCTTC. It is translated as CASGLVLGTGLNYGYTF. The chain is built from TRBV12-5 and TRBJ1-2; 9 bases are shared with TRBD1. V dropped 0 bases and J dropped 2; count of bases not matched to a gene: 7. The CDR3 spans 17 residues. Germline lookup yields CDR1 LGHNT and CDR2 FRNRAP.

The table lists this clonotype with many counts. V usage is TRBV29-1 and J usage is TRBJ1-1; 8 positions agree with TRBD1. CDR1 SQVTM and CDR2 ANQGSEA come from the germline V gene. The CDR3 totals 17 residues. The CDR3 reads CNAHAATGEAVNTEAFF. CDR3 nucleotides: TGCAACGCCCATGCCGCGACAGGGGAGGCTGTGAACACTGAAGCTTTCTTT.

The table lists this clonotype with many counts. V usage is TRBV7-8 and J usage is TRBJ2-5; 9 positions match TRBD1. The CDR3 runs to 15 residues. V lost 5 bases to trimming and J lost 5 bases; unmatched junction nucleotides: 9. Germline CDR1 and CDR2: SGHVS and FQNEAQ. CDR3 in DNA: TGTGCCAGCAGCCGGAACAGGGGGCCGGCGGAGACCCAGTACTTC. It yields the protein CASSRNRGPAETQYF.

The chain has TRBV20-1 and TRBJ2-2; 15 bases are a match to TRBD2. The CDR3 sequence is 19 residues long. The trim removed 1 base at V and 1 base at J, leaving 7 bases unmatched. Germline V gives CDR1 DFQATT, CDR2 SNEGSKA (reference sequence). The CDR3 DNA reads TGCAGTGCTAGAGCCGCGGGACTAGCGGGGGGAATGAACACCGGGGAGCTGTTTTTT. This sequence encodes CSARAAGLAGGMNTGELFF.

This clonotype showed up many times. The V call is TRBV10-3, the J call TRBJ1-2; 7 bases match TRBD1. J gave up 0 bases and V 3 bases, and 1 base lay outside the gene matches. This CDR3 region has 14 residues. Per germline, CDR1 ENHRY and CDR2 SYGVKD. The CDR3: CAISDDRANYGYTF. CDR3 nucleotide sequence: TGTGCCATCAGTGATGACAGGGCTAACTATGGCTACACCTTC.

This chain uses TRBV6-4 with TRBJ1-3, with TRBD1 matching 7 bases. The germline V gene has CDR1 MRHNA and CDR2 SNTAGT. This CDR3 spans 14 amino acids. The junction had 1 base not matched to a gene; V was cut back by 2 bases and J by 3 bases. CDR3 in amino acids: CASSDGTDGNTIYF. The CDR3 DNA reads TGTGCCAGCAGTGACGGGACAGATGGAAACACCATATATTTT.

In the case of this clonotype: No conserved phenylalanine or tryptophan is present at the end of the CDR3, so a read error is the likely explanation. This rearrangement joins TRBV7-9 to TRBJ2-7; D gene unclear. Trimming took off 5 bases at V and 3 bases at J, with 17 bases between the two ends. In germline, CDR1 is SEHNR, CDR2 FQNEAQ (reference sequence). The CDR3 runs to 15 residues. CDR3 nucleotides: TGTGCCAGCAGCAACCCTGTTCGAGGCAACTACGAGCAGTACCTC. Residues: CASSNPVRGNYEQYL.

The chain uses TRBV5-1 and TRBJ1-4; 10 bases align to TRBD1. V was pared by 4 bases and J by 8 bases, with 5 bases of the junction left unmatched. This CDR3 has 14 amino acids. Germline values: CDR1 SGHRS, CDR2 YFSETQ. CDR3 nucleotides: TGCGCCAGCAGCAAGCCGGGACAGGGGGAAAAACTGTTTTTT. Residues: CASSKPGQGEKLFF. The full variable domain, rest sourced from reference TRBV5-1 and TRBJ1-4, is KAGVTQTPRYLIKTRGQQVTLSCSPISGHRSVSWYQQTPGQGLQFLFEYFSETQRNKGNFPGRFSGRQFSNSRSEMNVSTLELGDSALYLCASSKPGQGEKLFFGSGTQLSVL.

This clonotype was detected many times. The chain carries TRBV7-9 and TRBJ2-7; maybe TRBD2 (6 bases). CDR1 is SEHNR and CDR2 is FQNEAQ in the germline V gene (reference sequence). Trimming pared 4 bases from V and 3 bases from J, leaving 16 bases between. The CDR3 spans 15 residues. The CDR3 nucleotides are TGTGCCAGCAGCTGGCGGGACGGATCCGTCTACGAGCAGTACTTC. It translates to CASSWRDGSVYEQYF.

J is TRBJ1-6 and V is TRBV12-3 or TRBV12-4; 7 bases match TRBD1. This CDR3 has 15 amino acids. The V and J ends lost 2 bases and 7 bases, in that order; junction bases with no gene match: 5. CDR3 coding DNA: TGTGCCAGCAGTTTAAGGGACAGAATAAATTCACCCCTCCACTTT. Translation: CASSLRDRINSPLHF.

About this clonotype: Just one base apart from a much larger clone, this may be a read error. The chain uses TRBV12-3 or TRBV12-4 and TRBJ1-6; D unclear. With 6 bases removed from V and 9 bases from J, the gap between germline ends came to 15 bases. This CDR3 comprises 14 residues. The CDR3 DNA reads as TGTGCCAGCAGCCAAGATGGACGTATTTCACCCCTCCACTTT. This translates into CASSQDGRISPLHF.

V is TRBV12-3 or TRBV12-4 and J is TRBJ1-1; 9 bases fit TRBD1. This CDR3 has 12 amino acids. With 6 bases clipped from V and 6 bases from J, the junction kept 2 bases outside the gene matches. CDR3 sequence: CASRTGGAEAFF. CDR3 bases: TGTGCCAGCAGAACAGGGGGCGCTGAAGCTTTCTTT.

The genes are TRBV7-2 and TRBJ2-5, with D unresolved. CDR1 and CDR2 from the germline V gene are SGHTA and FQGNSA. The V and J ends lost 3 bases and 2 bases respectively, with 7 bases between them. The CDR3 length is 13 residues. CDR3 sequence: CASSLAQQETQYF. The CDR3 DNA reads TGTGCCAGCAGCTTGGCTCAGCAAGAGACCCAGTACTTC.